This T cell receptor (beta chain) was sequenced during a study of T cell clonotyping in hematopoietic cell transplantation. Some clones are missing from TCRdb's copy, which holds only in-frame ones; the method was immunoSEQ multiplex PCR. The sample gives fewer than 25,000 clones, 77% of which show up once; less than 20% is in the top ten. As for time point: recipient sample about 28 days before transplant, after cytoreduction. The study's findings and limits: After transplant, recipient diversity fell while pathologically expanded clonotypes grew through day 180.

As concerns this clone: The antigen is not known.

Sequencing was performed on peripheral blood mononuclear cells, taken before stem cell transplant. The TCR sequence derives from a man aged 55 to 70 with acute myeloid leukemia. Some clones in this sample may be carry-over from other donors' samples.

The CDR3 spells CASSAPGTPQETQYF. The CDR3 DNA reads TGTGCCAGCAGCGCCCCGGGGACTCCTCAAGAGACCCAGTACTTC. This chain connects TRBV9 to TRBJ2-5; tentative D call: TRBD2 (6 bases). The V gene's germline CDR1 is SGDLS and CDR2 YYNGEE. This CDR3 region has 15 residues. The V end was cut by 3 bases, the J end by 2 bases, with 14 bases between. Full variable domain (missing parts from reference TRBV9 and TRBJ2-5): DSGVTQTPKHLITATGQRVTLRCSPRSGDLSVYWYQQSLDQGLQFLIQYYNGEERAKGNILERFSAQQFPDLHSELNLSSLELGDSALYFCASSAPGTPQETQYFGPGTRLLVL.